What follows are 20 T cell receptor beta chains derived from one specimen sequenced in a study of CD8 T cells in Susac syndrome. Random hexamers primed reverse transcription of about 0.45 to 1 ug RNA. In TCRdb, the immunoSEQ multiplex PCR reads were re-called with MiXCR into one record per CDR3 protein. The table records approximately 260,000 distinct CDR3 sequences, 90% to 96% of them present only once. Sequencing was performed on CD4+ T cells from PBMCs. The receptors were gathered from a human donor with Susac syndrome.

V gene TRBV4-1 combines with J gene TRBJ1-5; 9 bases fit TRBD1. CDR1 is MGHRA and CDR2 is YSYEKL in the germline V gene. The CDR3 runs 16 residues. V lost 5 bases, J lost 4 bases, and 9 bases stayed unmatched. CDR3 DNA: TGCGCCAGCAGCACCAGATTGACAGGGGGAAATCAGCCCCAGCATTTT. It specifies CASSTRLTGGNQPQHF.

V gene TRBV30 combines with J gene TRBJ1-1, with D hard to call. The CDR3 extends over 11 amino acids. Trimming pared 0 bases from V and 5 bases from J, leaving 4 bases between. Germline V gives CDR1 GTSNPN, CDR2 SVGIG (reference sequence). The CDR3: CAWSVITEAFF. DNA for the CDR3: TGTGCCTGGAGTGTTATTACTGAAGCTTTCTTT.

The J gene is TRBJ1-1, the V gene TRBV19; D possibly corresponds to TRBD1 (6 bases). Germline V lookup: CDR1 LNHDA, CDR2 SQIVND (reference sequence). The CDR3 extends over 15 amino acids. Trimming took 4 bases from V and 0 from J, leaving 12 bases between them. The CDR3 bases are TGTGCCAGTAGTACACATACAGGGTTGAACACTGAAGCTTTCTTT. It yields the protein CASSTHTGLNTEAFF.

This chain uses TRBV7-9 with TRBJ2-4; 7 bases fit TRBD1. V was clipped by 4 bases and J by 8 bases; unmatched bases: 5. Germline values: CDR1 SEHNR, CDR2 FQNEAQ (reference sequence). The CDR3 covers 13 residues. Here the CDR3 DNA reads TGTGCCAGCAGCTCGGGACAGATCCACATTCAGTACTTC. This codes for CASSSGQIHIQYF.

This chain links TRBV20-1 with TRBJ1-2; D possibly corresponds to TRBD1 (5 bases). The V end lost 3 bases, the J end lost 5 bases, and 16 bases lay between the germline ends. Germline V CDR1 and CDR2: DFQATT, SNEGSKA (reference sequence). The CDR3 extends over 14 amino acids. CDR3 bases: TGCAGTGCTAGTCCCGCAGGGTTGTGGTATGGCTACACCTTC. Its protein product is CSASPAGLWYGYTF.

The chain links TRBV29-1 to TRBJ2-5, with D tentatively TRBD2 (7 bases). The CDR3 extends over 15 amino acids. Germline assignment: CDR1 SQVTM and CDR2 ANQGSEA. V was pared by 6 bases and J by 2 bases, with 19 bases between. CDR3 DNA sequence: TGCAGCGTAGAGGTGTTTGGGAGGGGGCAAGAGACCCAGTACTTC. This codes for CSVEVFGRGQETQYF.

For the CDR3, the DNA is TGTGCCACCAGCAGAGATCCCTATCAGCCCCAGCATTTT. Its translation: CATSRDPYQPQHF. V and J are TRBV15 and TRBJ1-5; D is uncertain. Trimming cost V 0 bases and J 5 bases, with 5 bases left between them. Germline values: CDR1 LNHNV, CDR2 YYDKDF (reference sequence). The CDR3 is 13 amino acids.

The chain is built from TRBV4-2 and TRBJ1-5; D uncertain. Germline-derived CDR1 and CDR2 are LGHNA and YNFKEQ. The CDR3 contains 15 residues. Trimming removed 0 bases at V and 4 bases at J, with 10 bases between. CDR3 amino acids: CASSQELAENQPQHF. In DNA, the CDR3 is TGTGCCAGCAGCCAAGAGTTGGCAGAAAATCAGCCCCAGCATTTT.

The chain couples TRBV24-1 to TRBJ2-7, with D unclear. This CDR3 has 16 amino acids. The germline V gene encodes CDR1 KGHDR and CDR2 SFDVKD. V lost 3 bases and J lost 4, with 18 bases in between. The CDR3 loop is CATSDTTGRSGYEQYF. CDR3 nucleotides: TGTGCCACCAGTGATACGACGGGCCGGAGTGGTTACGAGCAGTACTTC.

The V gene is TRBV11-1, the J gene TRBJ1-2; D is ambiguous. The CDR3 has 14 amino acids. Trimming pared 2 bases from V and 4 bases from J, leaving 11 bases between. Germline loops: CDR1 SGHAT, CDR2 FQDESV (reference sequence). The CDR3 is CASSLKDTAYGYTF. DNA for the CDR3: TGTGCCAGCAGCTTAAAAGACACGGCCTATGGCTACACCTTC. The variable domain in full, completed from reference TRBV11-1 and TRBJ1-2, reads EAEVAQSPRYKITEKSQAVAFWCDPISGHATLYWYRQILGQGPELLVQFQDESVVDDSQLPKDRFSAERLKGVDSTLKIQPAELGDSAMYLCASSLKDTAYGYTFGSGTRLTVV.

The J gene is TRBJ1-2, the V gene TRBV5-1; 7 positions match TRBD1. The V segment lost 4 bases and the J segment 8 bases; nucleotides outside the gene matches: 14. Germline CDR1 and CDR2: SGHRS and YFSETQ. The CDR3 length is 15 residues. CDR3 sequence reads: CASSDPRQGLGGYTF. CDR3 in DNA: TGCGCCAGCAGCGATCCTCGACAGGGCTTAGGCGGCTACACCTTC.

V usage is TRBV2 and J usage is TRBJ1-1, with 7 bases that match TRBD1. V lost 6 bases to trimming and J lost 6 bases; unmatched junction nucleotides: 4. The CDR3 consists of 12 residues. Germline V gene sequence: CDR1 SNHLY, CDR2 FYNNEI. The CDR3 sequence is CASSEQGPEAFF. The CDR3 DNA is TGTGCCAGCAGCGAACAGGGGCCTGAAGCTTTCTTT.

This rearrangement joins TRBV3-1 to TRBJ2-3; the D gene is possibly TRBD2 (5 bases). The V gene's germline CDR1 is LGHDT and CDR2 YNNKEL (reference sequence). This CDR3 region has 15 residues. V lost 1 base and J lost 6, with 14 bases in between. The chain's CDR3 is CASSQAARERDTQYF. DNA of the CDR3: TGTGCCAGCAGCCAAGCGGCACGGGAAAGGGATACGCAGTATTTT.

This sequence joins TRBV3-1 and TRBJ2-6; TRBD2 might be the D (5 bases). Germline values: CDR1 LGHDT, CDR2 YNNKEL (reference sequence). V was cut by 5 bases and J by 1 base, with 9 bases left in between. The CDR3 consists of 15 residues. CDR3 sequence reads: CASSSPGSGANVLTF. The CDR3 coding sequence is TGTGCCAGCAGCTCCCCGGGATCTGGGGCCAACGTCCTGACTTTC.

V usage is TRBV7-9 and J usage is TRBJ2-3, with 7 bases that match TRBD2. CDR1 is SEHNR, CDR2 FQNEAQ, per germline (reference sequence). The CDR3 is 16 residues long. V dropped 2 bases and J dropped 0; count of bases not matched to a gene: 5. The CDR3 DNA reads TGTGCCAGCAGCTTACTGCCTAGCGGTAGCACAGATACGCAGTATTTT. The encoded protein is CASSLLPSGSTDTQYF.

The V and J genes are TRBV29-1 and TRBJ1-3; no clear D. The CDR3 has 14 amino acids. Trimming stripped 4 bases from V and 0 bases from J, with 10 bases between. Germline V gene sequence: CDR1 SQVTM, CDR2 ANQGSEA. The CDR3 region is CSVVGDSSGNTIYF. CDR3 DNA: TGCAGCGTTGTCGGCGATAGCTCTGGAAACACCATATATTTT. The full variable domain, completed using reference TRBV29-1 and TRBJ1-3, is SAVISQKPSRDICQRGTSLTIQCQVDSQVTMMFWYRQQPGQSLTLIATANQGSEATYESGFVIDKFPISRPNLTFSTLTVSNMSPEDSSIYLCSVVGDSSGNTIYFGEGSWLTVV.

This chain joins TRBV5-4 and TRBJ1-4; weak D call: TRBD1 (6 bases). CDR1 SGHNT and CDR2 YYREEE come from the germline V gene (reference sequence). CDR3 length: 15 residues. Deletions cut 5 bases from V and 10 bases from J, with 21 bases between. The CDR3 sequence: CASSDGGQNRGKLFF. The CDR3 DNA reads TGTGCCAGCAGTGACGGGGGGCAAAACCGGGGAAAACTGTTTTTT.

The V call is TRBV20-1, the J call TRBJ2-1; D unresolved. With 0 bases removed from V and 9 bases from J, the gap between germline ends came to 9 bases. The CDR3 loop spans 12 amino acids. From germline, CDR1 is DFQATT and CDR2 SNEGSKA (reference sequence). The CDR3 coding sequence is TGCAGTGCTAGAGATCTGACCGGTGAGCAGTTCTTC. This translates into CSARDLTGEQFF.

The chain has TRBV20-1 and TRBJ2-3, with 8 bases aligning to TRBD1. CDR1 and CDR2 from the germline V gene are DFQATT and SNEGSKA (reference sequence). This CDR3 comprises 16 residues. V dropped 3 bases and J dropped 1; count of bases not matched to a gene: 9. The CDR3 DNA follows: TGCAGTGCTAGGTATAGGACAGGGATTGGCACAGATACGCAGTATTTT. Amino acid sequence: CSARYRTGIGTDTQYF.

The rearrangement links TRBV2 to TRBJ2-7; 7 nucleotides line up with TRBD2. V shed 4 bases and J 3 bases; nucleotides not matched to a gene: 6. CDR3 size: 14 residues. Germline CDR1 reads SNHLY; CDR2 reads FYNNEI. This CDR3 reads CASSGVTSFYEQYF. The CDR3 DNA reads TGTGCCAGCAGTGGAGTGACTAGCTTCTACGAGCAGTACTTC.